Shown below are 14 T cell receptor beta chains from a single sample sequenced in a study of identical twins (dated by TCRdb to about 2016). Receptor libraries were prepared by 5' RACE. Sequencing took place on an Illumina HiSeq 2000. The public reads were reanalyzed by TCRdb: fastp trimming at Q25, MiXCR alignment, in-frame beta chains only. Under each unique CDR3 protein, matching rows form one entry showing the most common genes and DNA. This sample comprises approximately 550,000 distinct CDR3 sequences, about a fifth of them detected only once. The top ten constitute more than 0.4% of the sample. These data also formed part of another study, on yellow fever vaccine responses in identical twins.

Sequencing input: CD4+ T cells sorted from blood. The origin of the receptors is a woman between 18 and 30 years old in good health.

The chain combines TRBV6-1 with TRBJ1-3, with 9 bases that match TRBD1. With 6 bases clipped from V and 3 bases from J, the junction kept 6 bases outside the gene matches. CDR1 is MNHNS and CDR2 is SASEGT in the germline V gene. The CDR3 length is 15 residues. In DNA, the CDR3 is TGTGCCAGCAGGGTAGGACAGGGGCTTGGAAACACCATATATTTT. This translates into CASRVGQGLGNTIYF.

The rearrangement uses TRBV20-1 and TRBJ2-2, with TRBD2 matching over 10 bases. V shed 5 bases and J 5 bases; nucleotides not matched to a gene: 14. Germline CDR1 is DFQATT and CDR2 is SNEGSKA (reference sequence). This CDR3 has 17 residues. The CDR3: CSAGRIAGGGSTGELFF. As DNA, the CDR3 is TGCAGTGCTGGTCGAATAGCGGGGGGTGGATCGACCGGGGAGCTGTTTTTT.

In this sample, this clonotype turned up a few times. The rearrangement uses TRBV29-1 and TRBJ1-1, with D perhaps TRBD1 (5 bases). V gave up 6 bases and J gave up 1 base, with 12 bases separating them. Germline V gene lookup returns CDR1 SQVTM and CDR2 ANQGSEA. The CDR3 totals 13 residues. CDR3 nucleotides: TGCAGCGTCTCGTCCGGGACGAACACTGAAGCTTTCTTT. Protein sequence: CSVSSGTNTEAFF.

This chain links TRBV12-3 or TRBV12-4 with TRBJ1-1; 7 bases align to TRBD1. This CDR3 contains 14 residues. J was trimmed by 4 bases and V by 7 bases; bases with no gene match: 9. This CDR3 is CASTMTGPVTEAFF. CDR3 bases: TGTGCCAGCACCATGACAGGGCCGGTCACTGAAGCTTTCTTT.

This chain uses TRBV5-1 with TRBJ2-4; 9 nucleotides match TRBD2. From germline, CDR1 is SGHRS and CDR2 YFSETQ. The length of the CDR3 is 16 residues. Trimming cost V 0 bases and J 2 bases; bases outside gene matches: 3. This CDR3 is CASSLVAGATKNIQYF. The CDR3 coding sequence is TGCGCCAGCAGCTTGGTAGCGGGAGCGACCAAAAACATTCAGTACTTC.

This clonotype was counted between two and nine times. The chain carries TRBV20-1 and TRBJ1-1, with 7 bases that match TRBD1. The CDR3 spans 13 residues. Germline assignment: CDR1 DFQATT and CDR2 SNEGSKA (reference sequence). Germline trimming cut 6 bases from V and 6 bases from J; bases unmatched to any gene: 10. CDR3 region: CSARGQLVAEAFF. CDR3 bases: TGCAGTGCCAGGGGACAGCTCGTGGCTGAAGCTTTCTTT.

This clonotype was seen only a few times. The V and J genes are TRBV3-1 and TRBJ1-1, with unresolved D. The CDR3 runs 13 residues. V was clipped by 4 bases and J by 5 bases, with 11 bases between them. The germline V gene has CDR1 LGHDT and CDR2 YNNKEL (reference sequence). The CDR3 DNA reads TGTGCCAGCAGCCCGCCCGCGGGTACTGAAGCTTTCTTT. This encodes CASSPPAGTEAFF.

This clonotype occurred a few times. This chain joins TRBV7-2 and TRBJ2-1; D may be TRBD2 (5 bases). With 1 base removed from V and 10 bases from J, the gap between germline ends came to 17 bases. Germline V gives CDR1 SGHTA, CDR2 FQGNSA. This CDR3 is 15 amino acids long. CDR3 region: CASSLEGGSSREQFF. DNA of the CDR3: TGTGCCAGCAGCTTAGAGGGCGGGTCCTCTCGAGAGCAGTTCTTC.

In this sample, this clonotype turned up once. The V and J genes are TRBV10-3 and TRBJ1-1; no definite D call. Trimming stripped 0 bases from V and 1 base from J, with 9 bases between. There are 15 residues in the CDR3. CDR1 ENHRY and CDR2 SYGVKD come from the germline V gene. CDR3 DNA sequence: TGTGCCATCAGTGAGTCGACTGCAGGGAACACTGAAGCTTTCTTT. Translating gives CAISESTAGNTEAFF.

In this sample, this clonotype turned up a few times. J is TRBJ2-5 and V is TRBV12-3 or TRBV12-4; 8 nucleotides agree with TRBD1. The CDR3 covers 13 residues. The V and J ends lost 6 bases and 4 bases, in that order; junction bases with no gene match: 4. The CDR3 protein is CASSGRGPETQYF. CDR3 nucleotides: TGTGCCAGCAGCGGCAGGGGGCCAGAGACCCAGTACTTC.

J is TRBJ2-1 and V is TRBV27; 12 bases are a match to TRBD1. The junction had 7 bases not matched to a gene; V was cut back by 6 bases and J by 7 bases. Germline loops: CDR1 MNHEY, CDR2 SMNVEV (reference sequence). This CDR3 spans 15 amino acids. As DNA, the CDR3 is TGTGCCAGCAGGGCTGGGACAGGGGGCTGGAATGAGCAGTTCTTC. It translates to CASRAGTGGWNEQFF.

This clonotype appeared a few times. This chain links TRBV12-3 or TRBV12-4 with TRBJ2-7; D remains unclear. The CDR3 totals 12 residues. V was trimmed by 2 bases and J by 4 bases, leaving 6 bases between them. This chain's CDR3 is CASSLTLYEQYF. The CDR3 region has the DNA TGTGCCAGCAGTTTAACTTTGTACGAGCAGTACTTC.

The rearrangement links TRBV27 to TRBJ2-2; D unclear. Trimming took off 3 bases at V and 3 bases at J, with 5 bases between the two ends. CDR1 and CDR2 (germline): MNHEY, SMNVEV (reference sequence). The CDR3 loop spans 13 amino acids. In DNA form, the CDR3 reads TGTGCCAGCAGTTTTTTCGACACCGGGGAGCTGTTTTTT. Protein: CASSFFDTGELFF.

The chain uses TRBV12-3 or TRBV12-4 and TRBJ2-5; 10 nucleotides match TRBD1. The trim removed 3 bases at V and 5 bases at J, leaving 6 bases unmatched. This CDR3 spans 15 amino acids. Here the CDR3 reads CASSLTGGAWETQYF. The CDR3 nucleotides are TGTGCCAGCAGTTTGACAGGGGGCGCATGGGAGACCCAGTACTTC.